Presented here are 13 T cell receptor beta chains from one specimen sequenced in a study of blood T cell repertoires in COVID-19. Generated by immunoSEQ multiplex PCR, the TCRdb table keeps only in-frame clones and is missing some. The table lists under 250,000 clones, under 90% of them singletons. Sequencing used peripheral blood. The receptors were sampled from a woman aged 40 to 50 with active or convalescent COVID-19.

This CDR3 reads CATSGSGGLDGYTF. In DNA, the CDR3 is TGTGCCACCTCGGGGTCGGGGGGCCTGGACGGCTACACCTTC. This chain links TRBV19 with TRBJ1-2; TRBD1 is a possible D gene (6 bases). This CDR3 has 14 residues. Germline assignment: CDR1 LNHDA and CDR2 SQIVND (reference sequence). V was clipped by 10 bases and J by 8 bases, with 23 bases between them.

This sequence joins TRBV18 and TRBJ1-3; 10 bases align to TRBD1. The germline gives CDR1 KGHSH, CDR2 LQKENI. This CDR3 spans 17 amino acids. V lost 3 bases to trimming and J lost 4 bases; unmatched junction nucleotides: 9. CDR3 in DNA: TGTGCCAGCTCACCGAGTGGGACAGGGGTAATCGGAAACACCATATATTTT. Amino acid sequence: CASSPSGTGVIGNTIYF.

The chain combines TRBV6-5 with TRBJ2-7, with 8 nucleotides matching TRBD2. The V gene end was trimmed by 8 bases and the J gene end by 3 bases; junction bases not matched to a gene: 3. Germline V gene sequence: CDR1 MNHEY, CDR2 SVGAGI. The CDR3 totals 12 residues. CDR3 DNA: TGTGCCAGCCGGACTAGCAGCTACGAGCAGTACTTC. This translates into CASRTSSYEQYF.

This rearrangement joins TRBV5-1 to TRBJ2-7; TRBD1 is a possible D gene (5 bases). CDR3 length equals 14 residues. Germline V gives CDR1 SGHRS, CDR2 YFSETQ. Trimming removed 4 bases at V and 6 bases at J, with 17 bases between. The DNA of the CDR3 is TGCGCCAGCAGCCCCCAGGGCAGGGTCGGCGAGCAGTACTTC. Protein sequence: CASSPQGRVGEQYF.

This chain uses TRBV20-1 with TRBJ1-5; 8 bases map to TRBD1. Germline assignment: CDR1 DFQATT and CDR2 SNEGSKA (reference sequence). The CDR3 is 16 amino acids. V dropped 3 bases and J dropped 2; count of bases not matched to a gene: 9. The chain's CDR3 is CSASPAGGGGNQPQHF. The CDR3, as DNA: TGCAGTGCTAGTCCGGCAGGGGGCGGCGGCAATCAGCCCCAGCATTTT.

The chain links TRBV5-1 to TRBJ2-7, with D possibly TRBD1 on 6 matching bases. Trimming took 0 bases from V and 4 from J, leaving 17 bases between them. Germline values: CDR1 SGHRS, CDR2 YFSETQ. The CDR3 is 16 residues long. This CDR3 reads CASSLGVRQEEYEQYF. As DNA, the CDR3 is TGCGCCAGCAGCTTGGGGGTTAGACAGGAAGAATACGAGCAGTACTTC.

This chain joins TRBV6-5 and TRBJ2-5; TRBD2 matches at 8 bases. The CDR3 sequence is 15 residues long. The germline CDR1 and CDR2 sequences are MNHEY and SVGAGI. Trimming took 6 bases from V and 8 from J; bases not matched to a gene: 14. The CDR3 nucleotides read TGTGCCAGCAGCTTAGGACTAGCTCCCTCATCAACCCAGTACTTC. Translation gives CASSLGLAPSSTQYF.

This chain joins TRBV19 and TRBJ2-7; D perhaps matches TRBD1 (5 bases). Between the trimmed V and J ends, which lost 3 bases and 5 bases, there was a span of 14 bases. This CDR3 is built from 14 residues. CDR1 is LNHDA, CDR2 SQIVND, per germline (reference sequence). This CDR3 is CASSIEKGRNEQYF. The CDR3 DNA reads as TGTGCCAGTAGTATCGAAAAGGGGCGGAACGAGCAGTACTTC.

The chain has TRBV19 and TRBJ1-1, with a tentative D call TRBD1 (5 bases). Germline CDR1 and CDR2: LNHDA and SQIVND (reference sequence). CDR3 length: 15 amino acids. Trimming cost V 0 bases and J 5 bases, with 13 bases left between them. CDR3 in amino acids: CASSIDRRGGTEAFF. CDR3 DNA sequence: TGTGCCAGTAGTATAGATCGCCGGGGGGGGACTGAAGCTTTCTTT. The full variable domain, with the rest looked up from reference TRBV19 and TRBJ1-1, is DGGITQSPKYLFRKEGQNVTLSCEQNLNHDAMYWYRQDPGQGLRLIYYSQIVNDFQKGDIAEGYSVSREKKESFPLTVTSAQKNPTAFYLCASSIDRRGGTEAFFGQGTRLTVV.

V and J are TRBV7-9 and TRBJ1-3, with 7 nucleotides matching TRBD1. Germline trimming cut 5 bases from V and 2 bases from J; bases unmatched to any gene: 9. Germline V lookup: CDR1 SEHNR, CDR2 FQNEAQ (reference sequence). CDR3 length: 16 amino acids. CDR3 sequence reads: CASSIGTATTGNTIYF. In DNA, the CDR3 is TGTGCCAGCAGCATTGGGACAGCTACTACTGGAAACACCATATATTTT.

This chain connects TRBV12-3 or TRBV12-4 to TRBJ1-2, with no clear D. The CDR3 extends over 13 amino acids. Trimming removed 7 bases from V and 7 bases from J, with 16 bases in between. The CDR3 DNA reads as TGTGCCAGCATTCCCGGGGATGGAACTGGCTACACCTTC. Protein: CASIPGDGTGYTF.

This clone occurred a few times. The sample has other DNA sequences that encode this CDR3 too. The V call is TRBV29-1, the J call TRBJ1-1; TRBD1 matches 8 bases. The V gene's germline CDR1 is SQVTM and CDR2 ANQGSEA. Trimming took 6 bases from V and 1 from J; bases not matched to a gene: 1. CDR3 length equals 12 residues. CDR3 sequence: CSVGTGNTEAFF. The CDR3 DNA sequence: TGCAGCGTAGGGACAGGGAACACTGAAGCTTTCTTT. Using reference TRBV29-1 and TRBJ1-1 for the parts outside the CDR3, the full variable domain is SAVISQKPSRDICQRGTSLTIQCQVDSQVTMMFWYRQQPGQSLTLIATANQGSEATYESGFVIDKFPISRPNLTFSTLTVSNMSPEDSSIYLCSVGTGNTEAFFGQGTRLTVV.

V usage is TRBV30 and J usage is TRBJ1-3; D unresolved. Germline values: CDR1 GTSNPN, CDR2 SVGIG (reference sequence). Trimming took off 2 bases at V and 4 bases at J, with 3 bases between the two ends. There are 11 residues in the CDR3. CDR3 nucleotide sequence: TGTGCCTGGAGTCGGGGAAACACCATATATTTT. Its protein product is CAWSRGNTIYF.